The clone carrying this T cell receptor beta chain appeared once. Its antigen is as yet unknown. The germline V gene encodes CDR1 LGHNT and CDR2 FRNRAP. The CDR3 sequence is 14 residues long. V lost 3 bases to trimming and J lost 9 bases, with 17 bases between them. This sample was taken from a study of T cell responses to AZD1222 COVID-19 vaccine. Overall study results and limits: Seropositive AZD1222 recipients at baseline numbered only six or seven. Most donors were white British, females outnumbered males, and clonal diversity was possibly underestimated.

The assay was immunoSEQ multiplex PCR, and TCRdb's table has in-frame clones only and misses some. Of tens of thousands of clones listed, roughly 90% were seen once; the top ten hold under 4%. The TCR was taken from an adult in good health. This specimen was peripheral blood, taken on day 0 of AZD1222 vaccination. The rearrangement joins TRBV12-5 to TRBJ1-2, with a weak D call TRBD1 (6 bases). CDR3 loop: CASGLGQEQGSYTF. In nucleotides, the CDR3 is TGTGCTAGTGGTTTAGGGCAGGAACAGGGAAGCTACACCTTC. Filled out from reference TRBV12-5 and TRBJ1-2, the complete variable domain reads DARVTQTPRHKVTEMGQEVTMRCQPILGHNTVFWYRQTMMQGLELLAYFRNRAPLDDSGMPKDRFSAEMPDATLATLKIQPSEPRDSAVYFCASGLGQEQGSYTFGSGTRLTVV.